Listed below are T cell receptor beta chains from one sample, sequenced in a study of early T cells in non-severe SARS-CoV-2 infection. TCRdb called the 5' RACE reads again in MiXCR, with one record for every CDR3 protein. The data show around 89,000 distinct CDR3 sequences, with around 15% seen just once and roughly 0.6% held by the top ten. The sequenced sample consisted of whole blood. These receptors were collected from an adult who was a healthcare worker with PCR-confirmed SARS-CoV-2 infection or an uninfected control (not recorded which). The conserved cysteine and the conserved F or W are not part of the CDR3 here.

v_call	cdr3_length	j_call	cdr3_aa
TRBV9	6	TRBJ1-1	ARNEAF
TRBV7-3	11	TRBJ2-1	ASSSYRGYEQF
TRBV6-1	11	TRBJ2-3	ASSRDRADTQY
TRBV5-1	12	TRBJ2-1	ASSLDGTGNEQF
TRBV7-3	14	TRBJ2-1	ASSLQAGGSYNEQF
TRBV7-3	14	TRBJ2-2	ASSFSSTVNTGELF
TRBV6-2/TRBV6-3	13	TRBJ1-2	ASNYAPQANYGYT
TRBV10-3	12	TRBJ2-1	AIRGLASYNEQF
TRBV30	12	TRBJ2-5	AWARDRGGETQY
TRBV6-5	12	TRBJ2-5	ASSYGDGKETQY
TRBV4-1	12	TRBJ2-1	ASSQGQVYNEQF
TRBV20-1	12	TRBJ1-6	SASRGQGISPLH
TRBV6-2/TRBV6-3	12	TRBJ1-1	ASSNPGQSSEAF
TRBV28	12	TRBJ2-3	ASSRGGEADTQY
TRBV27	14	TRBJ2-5	ASSLEAGMDQETQY
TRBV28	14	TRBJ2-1	ASSPFFSGGGDEQF
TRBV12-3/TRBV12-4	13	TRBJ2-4	ASTSGQVAKNIQY
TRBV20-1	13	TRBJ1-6	SAIRDGAYNSPLH
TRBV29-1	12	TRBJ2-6	SVEGASGANVPT
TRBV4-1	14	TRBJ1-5	ASSQAVGLSNQPQH
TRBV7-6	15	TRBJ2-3	ASSLAWASGGEDTQY
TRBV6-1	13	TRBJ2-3	ASSEAYGSTDTQY